This T cell receptor beta chain stems from a study of blood T cell repertoires in COVID-19. Trimming took off 8 bases at V and 6 bases at J, with 16 bases between the two ends. CDR1 and CDR2 (germline): KGHSH, LQKENI. This CDR3 region has 13 residues. The assay was immunoSEQ multiplex PCR, and TCRdb's table has in-frame clones only and misses some. This sample has about 330,000 clones, with 88% found just once. The chain links TRBV18 to TRBJ1-2; no definite D call. The clonotype comes from a woman aged 50 to 60 with active or convalescent COVID-19. Material: peripheral blood. DNA for the CDR3: TGTGCCAGCGCGGAGCGGTTAGAGAATGGCTACACCTTC. Its protein product is CASAERLENGYTF.